This T cell receptor beta chain was captured by sequencing in a study of OX40 agonist ivuxolimab in advanced cancers. Some background on the complete study: Ivuxolimab was a fully human IgG2 agonistic monoclonal antibody targeting the costimulatory receptor OX40 (CD134). Intravenous ivuxolimab was administered to patients every 2 weeks at six dose levels: 0.01, 0.1, 0.3, 1.5, 3 and 10 mg/kg. Of the approximately 54 patients in dose escalation, around 19 had hepatocellular carcinoma, some 15 had melanoma, 9 had renal cell carcinoma and 9 had head and neck cancer. In the dose-escalation cohort, 70% to 85% of patients were male, and the mean age was approximately 60 years with a range of roughly 23 to 79. Patients were allowed to have had prior anti-PD-1, anti-PD-L1 or anti-CTLA-4 therapy, and approximately 39% of the dose-escalation patients had been treated with checkpoint inhibitors. Three dose-escalation patients achieved partial responses, one with hepatocellular carcinoma and two with cutaneous melanoma. Peripheral TCRbeta sequencing aimed to test whether ivuxolimab altered TCR sequence diversity and caused clonal T-cell expansion. The paper reports the monotherapy dose-escalation portion (N = 52 patients) of the phase I ivuxolimab trial. What the study reported, not specific to this receptor: The antigen specificity of the clonally expanded peripheral T cells was not determined. After ivuxolimab, CD8+ T cells had more expanded clones than CD4+ T cells on average. Low levels of normalized T-cell clonal expansion were also seen in some patients who did not respond. Partial responders in the 0.1-3.0 mg/kg groups had among the lowest normalized peripheral clonal expansion, especially among CD8+ T cells. At doses of 0.1 to 3.0 mg/kg, clonal expansion of both CD4+ and CD8+ blood T cells was observed from baseline to week 6.

At the junction V is shortened by 2 bases and J by 1 base, with 11 bases in between. CDR1 and CDR2 (ENHRY, SYGVKD) derive from the germline V gene. From the cysteine through the phenylalanine, the CDR3 covers 15 amino acids. The sequence is cut down to CDR3 DNA, 45 bases in frame from base 1. This clone occurred once. Its target antigen remains unknown. Base qualities were left out, and no much larger clone turns up one base away. Genomic DNA was isolated from the sorted cells so that the TCRbeta CDR3 region could be sequenced. The immunoSEQ Assay was used for sequencing of TCRbeta CDR3 regions. Held by TCRdb, this immuneACCESS table contains in-frame sequences only and omits some clones. Under half of the omission traces to an unresolved V gene where checked; the cause of the rest is unknown. In this sample the table shows around 60,000 clones, around 90% of which occur a single time. The top ten hold just under 25% of the sample.

Patients with a history of autoimmune disease or receiving systemic immunosuppression were excluded from the trial. Peripheral blood for TCR sequencing was collected from all dose cohorts at baseline, on cycle 4 day 1, and on cycle 7 day 1. The samples were taken from a phase I, first-in-human, multicenter, open-label dose-escalation trial of ivuxolimab. Adults with locally advanced or metastatic head and neck squamous cell, hepatocellular, melanoma or renal cell carcinoma were enrolled in the trial. Before TCR sequencing, CD4+ and CD8+ T cells were separately sorted from peripheral blood. The V and J genes are TRBV10-3 and TRBJ1-1; perhaps TRBD1 is the D gene, with 6 bases matching. The material was CD4+ or CD8+ T cells sorted from blood, obtained in a trial of the OX40 agonist ivuxolimab. The sequence derives from an adult with an advanced solid tumor such as melanoma, head and neck, liver or kidney cancer. The DNA sequence is given as TGTGCCATCAGTGAGCCGGAGGGGGGGAACACTGAAGCTTTCTTT. Its translation is CAISEPEGGNTEAFF.